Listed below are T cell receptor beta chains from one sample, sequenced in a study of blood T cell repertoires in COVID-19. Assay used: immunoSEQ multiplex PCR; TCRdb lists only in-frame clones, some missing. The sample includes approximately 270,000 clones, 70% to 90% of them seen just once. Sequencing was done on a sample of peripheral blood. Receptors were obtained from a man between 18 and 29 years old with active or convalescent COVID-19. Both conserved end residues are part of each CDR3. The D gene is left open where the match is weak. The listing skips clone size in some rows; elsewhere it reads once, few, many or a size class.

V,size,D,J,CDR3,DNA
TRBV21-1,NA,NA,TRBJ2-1,CASSLRRREADNEQFF,TGTGCCTCATCTCTACGTCGGCGGGAGGCCGACAATGAGCAGTTCTTC
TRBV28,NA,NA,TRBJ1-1,CASSSLLTGNTEAFF,TGTGCCAGCAGCTCCCTCTTAACGGGTAACACTGAAGCTTTCTTT
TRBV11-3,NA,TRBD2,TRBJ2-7,CASSSGLAGVYEQYF,TGTGCCAGCAGCTCAGGACTAGCGGGAGTGTACGAGCAGTACTTC
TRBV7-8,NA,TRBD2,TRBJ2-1,CASSLVGLASYNEQFF,TGTGCCAGCAGCTTAGTAGGACTAGCTTCTTACAATGAGCAGTTCTTC
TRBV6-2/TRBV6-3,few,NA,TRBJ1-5,CASSYEGVRQPQHF,TGTGCCAGCAGTTACGAGGGGGTAAGGCAGCCCCAGCATTTT
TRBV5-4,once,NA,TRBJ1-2,CASSLGFADYGYTF,TGTGCCAGCAGCTTGGGGTTCGCAGACTATGGCTACACCTTC
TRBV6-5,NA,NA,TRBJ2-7,CASRGGDAYEQYF,TGTGCCAGCAGGGGCGGGGATGCCTACGAGCAGTACTTC
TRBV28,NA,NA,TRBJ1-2,CASSWEGNYGYTF,TGTGCCAGCAGTTGGGAGGGTAACTATGGCTACACCTTC
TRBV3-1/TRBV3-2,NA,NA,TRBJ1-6,CASSQDSYNSPLHF,TGTGCCAGCAGCCAAGACAGTTATAATTCACCCCTCCACTTT
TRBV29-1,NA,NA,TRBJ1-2,CSVGDRGGLRGYTF,TGCAGCGTTGGGGACCGGGGGGGCTTGAGAGGCTACACCTTC
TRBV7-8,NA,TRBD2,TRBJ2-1,CASSSGGRGSNEQFF,TGTGCCAGCAGCTCAGGCGGGAGAGGGTCCAATGAGCAGTTCTTC